A selection of T cell receptor beta chains follows, all from one sample in a study of Graves' ophthalmopathy and Graves' hyperthyroidism. TCRdb reanalysed the multiplex PCR reads using MiXCR and keeps one entry per CDR3 protein. This sample has 680,000 or so distinct CDR3 sequences, with about a fifth found just once. The sequenced material came from peripheral blood. The origin of the receptors is a woman younger than 30 with stable Graves' hyperthyroidism. Some clones in this sample may be carry-over from other donors' samples. Each CDR3 is given with its conserved first and last residue. A D gene is named only where the DNA matches it firmly. Expanded clones get a size class; other rows say once, few or many, or leave the size out.

abundance	v_gene	d_gene	j_gene	len	CDR3nt	CDR3aa
-	TRBV27	-	TRBJ2-7	15	TGTGCCAGCAGTTTAATCTCCGGCACGTCCTACGAGCAGTACTTC	CASSLISGTSYEQYF
-	TRBV27	TRBD1	TRBJ2-7	14	TGTGCCAGCAGTGCCCTGGGACAGGGCTACGAGCAGTACTTC	CASSALGQGYEQYF
many	TRBV6-2/TRBV6-3	-	TRBJ2-7	14	TGTGCCAGCAGTTACGGAGTCGGAATCTACGAGCAGTACTTC	CASSYGVGIYEQYF
-	TRBV6-4	TRBD1	TRBJ1-6	14	TGTGCCAGCATCTATGCCCGGGACAGGTCTCACCTCCACTTT	CASIYARDRSHLHF
-	TRBV9	-	TRBJ2-5	14	TGTGCCAGCAGCGCAGGGGTAGGGGATCAGACCCAGTACTTC	CASSAGVGDQTQYF
many	TRBV28	-	TRBJ2-7	14	TGTGCCAGCAGTCCCTGGGACGTCTCCTACGAGCAGTACTTC	CASSPWDVSYEQYF
many	TRBV7-2	-	TRBJ2-5	15	TGTGCCAGCAGCCCTGGACAGCTGAACCAAGAGACCCAGTACTTC	CASSPGQLNQETQYF
many	TRBV29-1	-	TRBJ2-7	11	TGCAGCGTTGAAGATACCTACGAGCAGTACTTC	CSVEDTYEQYF
many	TRBV4-2	-	TRBJ2-6	17	TGTGCCAGCAGCGTCGGCAGGTCGAACTCTGGGGCCAACGTCCTGACTTTC	CASSVGRSNSGANVLTF
many	TRBV11-2	-	TRBJ2-7	15	TGTGCCAGCAGCTTAGAGGAGGGGTTGGGTTACGAGCAGTACTTC	CASSLEEGLGYEQYF
medium-sized	TRBV28	TRBD1	TRBJ2-7	12	TGTGCCAGCAGTTCAGGGGGCTACGAGCAGTACTTC	CASSSGGYEQYF
many	TRBV20-1	-	TRBJ2-7	14	TGCAGTGCTAGAGGGGCGGGACGGTTCTACGGGCAGTACTTC	CSARGAGRFYGQYF
-	TRBV11-1	-	TRBJ2-2	15	TGTGCCAGCAGCTTAGTCGACGAAAACACCGGGGAGCTGTTTTTT	CASSLVDENTGELFF
few	TRBV6-1	-	TRBJ2-5	11	TGTGCCAGCTCGGTTGGGTGGACCCAGTACTTC	CASSVGWTQYF
few	TRBV20-1	TRBD1	TRBJ1-1	15	TGCAGTGCTAGAGATCCGGGACAGGGTTTCACTGAAGCTTTCTTT	CSARDPGQGFTEAFF
-	TRBV3-1	-	TRBJ2-5	11	TGTGCCAGCAGCCGCACCGGGACCCAGTACTTC	CASSRTGTQYF
many	TRBV27	TRBD1	TRBJ1-1	15	TGTGCCAGCAGTTCCGGGACAGCCTCTAGGGCTGAAGCTTTCTTT	CASSSGTASRAEAFF
-	TRBV28	-	TRBJ2-2	19	TGTGCCAGCAGGCCAACTCTCGGCCGGCACCTATTGAACACCGGGGAGCTGTTTTTT	CASRPTLGRHLLNTGELFF
-	TRBV6-2/TRBV6-3	TRBD2	TRBJ2-2	16	TGTGCCAGCAGTTACTCGCCTAGCGGGGGGCCCGGGGAGCTGTTTTTT	CASSYSPSGGPGELFF
many	TRBV18	TRBD2	TRBJ2-5	18	TGTGCCAGCTCACCACCGAAACTAGCGGGGGCCCCGAGGGAGACCCAGTACTTC	CASSPPKLAGAPRETQYF
-	TRBV5-5	-	TRBJ1-1	15	TGTGCCAGCAGCCTAAGGGATATGGGTAACACTGAAGCTTTCTTT	CASSLRDMGNTEAFF
-	TRBV6-1	TRBD2	TRBJ2-7	15	TGTGCCAGCACCCCCGGGTGGGGGGGAGAGTACGAGCAGTACTTC	CASTPGWGGEYEQYF